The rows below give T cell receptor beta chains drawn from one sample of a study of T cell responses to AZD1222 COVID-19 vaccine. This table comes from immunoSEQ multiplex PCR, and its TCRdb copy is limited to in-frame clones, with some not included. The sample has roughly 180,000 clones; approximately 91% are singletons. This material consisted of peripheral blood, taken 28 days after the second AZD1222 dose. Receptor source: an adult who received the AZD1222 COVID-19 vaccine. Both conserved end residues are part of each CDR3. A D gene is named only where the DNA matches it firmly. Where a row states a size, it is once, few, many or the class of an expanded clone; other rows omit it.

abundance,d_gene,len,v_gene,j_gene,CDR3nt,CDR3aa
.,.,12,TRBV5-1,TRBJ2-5,TGCGCCAGCAGAGGGTACCAAGAGACCCAGTACTTC,CASRGYQETQYF
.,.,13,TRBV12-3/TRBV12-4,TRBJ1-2,TGTGCCAGCAGCTTATTGGATAACTATGGCTACACCTTC,CASSLLDNYGYTF
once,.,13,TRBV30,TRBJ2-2,TGTGCCTGGAGTAAGTTAAACACCGGGGAGCTGTTTTTT,CAWSKLNTGELFF
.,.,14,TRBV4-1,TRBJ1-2,TGCGCCAGCAGCCAAGAACGGGATACCTATGGCTACACCTTC,CASSQERDTYGYTF
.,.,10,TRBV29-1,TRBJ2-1,TGCAGCGTTGAATTCAATGAGCAGTTCTTC,CSVEFNEQFF
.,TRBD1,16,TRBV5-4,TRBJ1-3,TGTGCCAGCAGCCTAGTCGGGACAGGGCATGGAAACACCATATATTTT,CASSLVGTGHGNTIYF
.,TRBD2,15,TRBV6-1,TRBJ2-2,TGTGCCAGCAGTGAACTAGCGGGAGACACCGGGGAGCTGTTTTTT,CASSELAGDTGELFF
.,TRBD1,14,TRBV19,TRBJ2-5,TGTGCCAGTTCGCGCGCAGGGGGCTTAGAGACCCAGTACTTC,CASSRAGGLETQYF
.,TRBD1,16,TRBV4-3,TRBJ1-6,TGCGCCAGCAGCCAGGGACAGGGCAACCATAATTCACCCCTCCACTTT,CASSQGQGNHNSPLHF
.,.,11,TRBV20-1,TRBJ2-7,TGCAGTGCTAGAGATTGGGTCGAGCAGTACTTC,CSARDWVEQYF
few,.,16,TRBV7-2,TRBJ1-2,TGTGCCAGCAGCTTAGGGAATATTGGGGTTAGCTATGGCTACACCTTC,CASSLGNIGVSYGYTF
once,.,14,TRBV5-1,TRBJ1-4,TGCGCCAGCAGTTTGGCGCACTTTAATGAAAAACTGTTTTTT,CASSLAHFNEKLFF
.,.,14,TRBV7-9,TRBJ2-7,TGTGCCAGCAGCTACTGGTCAGGGTCGGACGAGCAGTACTTC,CASSYWSGSDEQYF
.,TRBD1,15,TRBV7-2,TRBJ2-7,TGTGCCAGCAGCGTCTCAGGGGGCAGTCCCTACGAGCAGTACTTC,CASSVSGGSPYEQYF
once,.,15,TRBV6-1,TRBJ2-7,TGTGCCAGCAGTGAACTTGTCAGGGGACCCTACGAGCAGTACTTC,CASSELVRGPYEQYF
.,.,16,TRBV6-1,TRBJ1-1,TGTGCCAGCAGTGAAGCGCTTGGACGGATGAACACTGAAGCTTTCTTT,CASSEALGRMNTEAFF
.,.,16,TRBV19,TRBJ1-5,TGTGCCAGTAGTATCAACCACGGGGCTAGCAATCAGCCCCAGCATTTT,CASSINHGASNQPQHF
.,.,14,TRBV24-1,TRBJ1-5,TGTGCCACCTCTGCACCCGGAGCTAATCAGCCCCAGCATTTT,CATSAPGANQPQHF
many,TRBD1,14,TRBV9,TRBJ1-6,TGTGCCAGCAGCCCGGGACAGCATAATTCACCCCTCCACTTT,CASSPGQHNSPLHF
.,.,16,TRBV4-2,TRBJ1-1,TGTGCCAGCAGCCAAGGGGAAGTTCTTCCCGGGACTGAAGCTTTCTTT,CASSQGEVLPGTEAFF
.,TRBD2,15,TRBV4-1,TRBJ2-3,TGCGCCAGCAGTCAAGCGGGAGGAGGCACAGATACGCAGTATTTT,CASSQAGGGTDTQYF
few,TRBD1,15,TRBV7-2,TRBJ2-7,TGTGCCAGCAGCTTATATCGGGACAGCTCCTACGAGCAGTACTTC,CASSLYRDSSYEQYF
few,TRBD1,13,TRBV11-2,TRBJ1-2,TGTGCCAGCAGGGCACAGGGGGCTGATGGCTACACCTTC,CASRAQGADGYTF
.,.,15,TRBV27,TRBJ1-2,TGTGCCAGCAGTTTATCGCAGTTCCCCAAGGATGGCTACACCTTC,CASSLSQFPKDGYTF
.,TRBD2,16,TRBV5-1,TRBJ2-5,TGCGCCAGCAGCGCGGGACTAGCGGGAGCGGTGGAGACCCAGTACTTC,CASSAGLAGAVETQYF
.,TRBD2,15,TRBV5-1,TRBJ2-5,TGCGCCAGCAGCATTCGACTAGCGGGGGAAGAGACCCAGTACTTC,CASSIRLAGEETQYF
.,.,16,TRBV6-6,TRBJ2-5,TGTGCCAGCAGTTACTCGATAGTTGGCAGCCAAGAGACCCAGTACTTC,CASSYSIVGSQETQYF
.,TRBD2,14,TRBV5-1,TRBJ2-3,TGCGCCAGCAGCTTGAGCGGGACGGCAGATACGCAGTATTTT,CASSLSGTADTQYF
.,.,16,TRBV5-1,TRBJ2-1,TGCGCCAGCAGCTTGCCTGGCCTCTCCTCCTACAATGAGCAGTTCTTC,CASSLPGLSSYNEQFF
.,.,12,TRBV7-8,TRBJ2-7,TGTGCCAGCAGCTCAAGCTCCTACGAGCAGTACTTC,CASSSSSYEQYF
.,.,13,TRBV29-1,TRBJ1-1,TGCAGCGTTGAAGGTCAGTTAGTCACTGAAGCTTTCTTT,CSVEGQLVTEAFF
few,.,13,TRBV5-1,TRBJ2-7,TGCGCCAGCAGCTCCAATAGCGGCTACGAGCAGTACTTC,CASSSNSGYEQYF
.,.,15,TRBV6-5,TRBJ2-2,TGTGCCAGCACAAATGGGCAGCCGAACACCGGGGAGCTGTTTTTT,CASTNGQPNTGELFF
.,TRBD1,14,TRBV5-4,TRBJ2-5,TGTGCCAGCAGCTCTAACAGGGGGCATGAGACCCAGTACTTC,CASSSNRGHETQYF
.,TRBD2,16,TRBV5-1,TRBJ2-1,TGCGCCAGCAGCTTGGGACTAGCGGGACGGGGCGATGAGCAGTTCTTC,CASSLGLAGRGDEQFF
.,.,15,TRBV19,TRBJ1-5,TGTGCCAGTAGTACCCTGGGGGGAGGGGATCAGCCCCAGCATTTT,CASSTLGGGDQPQHF
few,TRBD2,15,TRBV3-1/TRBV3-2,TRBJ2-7,TGTGCCAGCAGCCCCCGACTAGCGGGAGCGGACGAGCAGTACTTC,CASSPRLAGADEQYF
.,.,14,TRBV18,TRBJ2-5,TGTGCCAGCTCGGTAGGACGGGCCCCAGAGACCCAGTACTTC,CASSVGRAPETQYF
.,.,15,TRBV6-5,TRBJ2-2,TGTGCCAGCAGTTACGTCAGGGGATGGACCGGGGAGCTGTTTTTT,CASSYVRGWTGELFF
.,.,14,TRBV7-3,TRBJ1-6,TGTGCCAGCAGCCATGGCCAGCCAGGTTCACCCCTCCACTTT,CASSHGQPGSPLHF
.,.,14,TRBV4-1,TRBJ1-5,TGCGCCAGCAGCCAAGATGGGGGGGCACGGCCCCAGCATTTT,CASSQDGGARPQHF
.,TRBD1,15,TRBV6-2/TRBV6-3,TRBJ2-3,TGTGCCAGCAGTCAAGAGCCGGGACAGGGTGACACGCAGTATTTT,CASSQEPGQGDTQYF
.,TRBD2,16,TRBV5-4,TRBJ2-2,TGTGCCAGCAGCCGGCAGGGCGGGAGGGCCGGTAGGGAGCTGTTTTTT,CASSRQGGRAGRELFF
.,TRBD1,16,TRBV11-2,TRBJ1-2,TGTGCCAGCAGCTTCCAACCGGACAGGGGGAACTATGGCTACACCTTC,CASSFQPDRGNYGYTF
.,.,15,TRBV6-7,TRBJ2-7,TGTGCCAGCAGTTACGTAGGGATAGCGGCCTACGAGCAGTACTTC,CASSYVGIAAYEQYF
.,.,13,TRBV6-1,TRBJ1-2,TGTGCCAGCAGTGAATGGGAGGGGATTGGCTACACCTTC,CASSEWEGIGYTF
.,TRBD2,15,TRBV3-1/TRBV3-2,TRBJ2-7,TGTGCCAGCAGCCTAACTAGCGGGGTAAGCTACGAGCAGTACTTC,CASSLTSGVSYEQYF
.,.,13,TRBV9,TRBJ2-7,TGTGCCAGCAGCGTAGCGGAATCCTACGAGCAGTACTTC,CASSVAESYEQYF
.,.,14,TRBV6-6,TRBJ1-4,TGTGCCAGCAGACTACAGGGCGGGAATGAAAAACTGTTTTTT,CASRLQGGNEKLFF
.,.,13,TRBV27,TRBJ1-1,TGTGCCAGCAGTTTTAGAGGAAGTATGGAAGCTTTCTTT,CASSFRGSMEAFF